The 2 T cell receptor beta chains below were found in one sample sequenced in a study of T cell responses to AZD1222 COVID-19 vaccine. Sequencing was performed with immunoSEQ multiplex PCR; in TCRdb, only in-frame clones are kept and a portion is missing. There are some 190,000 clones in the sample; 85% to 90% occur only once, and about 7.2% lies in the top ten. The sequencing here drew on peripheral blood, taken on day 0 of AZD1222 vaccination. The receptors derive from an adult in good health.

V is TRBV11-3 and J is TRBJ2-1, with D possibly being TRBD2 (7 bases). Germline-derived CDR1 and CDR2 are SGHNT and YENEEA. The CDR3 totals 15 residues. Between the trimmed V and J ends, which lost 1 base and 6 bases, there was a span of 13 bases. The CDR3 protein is CASSLGRGAINEQFF. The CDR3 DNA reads TGTGCCAGCAGCTTAGGTCGGGGGGCAATCAATGAGCAGTTCTTC.

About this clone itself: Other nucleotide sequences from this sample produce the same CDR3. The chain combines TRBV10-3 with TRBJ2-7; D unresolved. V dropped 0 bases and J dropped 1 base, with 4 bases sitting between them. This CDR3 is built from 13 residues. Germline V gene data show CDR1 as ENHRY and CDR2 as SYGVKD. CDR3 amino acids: CAISESGSYEQYF. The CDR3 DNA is TGTGCCATCAGTGAGTCGGGATCCTACGAGCAGTACTTC.